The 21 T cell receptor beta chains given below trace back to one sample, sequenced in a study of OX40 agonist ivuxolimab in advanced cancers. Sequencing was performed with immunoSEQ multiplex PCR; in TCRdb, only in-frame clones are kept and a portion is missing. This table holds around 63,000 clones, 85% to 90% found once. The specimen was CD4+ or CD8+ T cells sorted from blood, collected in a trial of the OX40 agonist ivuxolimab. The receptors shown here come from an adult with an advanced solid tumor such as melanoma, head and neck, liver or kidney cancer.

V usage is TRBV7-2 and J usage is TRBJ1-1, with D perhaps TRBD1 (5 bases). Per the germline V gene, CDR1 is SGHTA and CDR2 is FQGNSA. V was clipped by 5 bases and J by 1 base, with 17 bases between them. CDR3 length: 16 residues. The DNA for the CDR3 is TGTGCCAGCAGCCTCACGGGGAGGGGAGGGAACACTGAAGCTTTCTTT. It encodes CASSLTGRGGNTEAFF.

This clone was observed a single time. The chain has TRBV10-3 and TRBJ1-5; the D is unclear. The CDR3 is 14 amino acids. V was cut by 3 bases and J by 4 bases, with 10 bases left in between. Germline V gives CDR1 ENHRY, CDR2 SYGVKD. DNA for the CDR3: TGTGCCATCAGTGAACCGGTAGGGAATCAGCCCCAGCATTTT. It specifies CAISEPVGNQPQHF.

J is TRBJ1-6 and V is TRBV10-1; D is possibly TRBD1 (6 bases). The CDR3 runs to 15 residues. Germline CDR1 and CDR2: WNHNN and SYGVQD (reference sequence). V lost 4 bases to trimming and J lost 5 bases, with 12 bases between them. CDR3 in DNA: TGCGCCAGCAGTGGTACAGGGCGTGATAATTCACCCCTCCACTTT. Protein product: CASSGTGRDNSPLHF.

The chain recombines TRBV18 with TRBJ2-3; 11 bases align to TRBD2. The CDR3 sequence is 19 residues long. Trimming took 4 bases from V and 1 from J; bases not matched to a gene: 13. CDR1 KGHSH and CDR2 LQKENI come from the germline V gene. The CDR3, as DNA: TGTGCCAGCTCACTACAGCTCGGGCTAGCGGGAGGAGGCACAGATACGCAGTATTTT. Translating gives CASSLQLGLAGGGTDTQYF. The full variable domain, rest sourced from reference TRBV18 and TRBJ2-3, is NAGVMQNPRHLVRRRGQEARLRCSPMKGHSHVYWYRQLPEEGLKFMVYLQKENIIDESGMPKERFSAEFPKEGPSILRIQQVVRGDSAAYFCASSLQLGLAGGGTDTQYFGPGTRLTVL.

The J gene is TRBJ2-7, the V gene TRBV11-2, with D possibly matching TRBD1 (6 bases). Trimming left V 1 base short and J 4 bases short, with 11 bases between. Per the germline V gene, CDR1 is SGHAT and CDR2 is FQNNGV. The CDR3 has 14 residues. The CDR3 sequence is CASSLAVGQYEQYF. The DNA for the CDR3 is TGTGCCAGCAGCTTAGCCGTCGGACAGTACGAGCAGTACTTC. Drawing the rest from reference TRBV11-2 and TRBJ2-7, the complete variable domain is EAGVAQSPRYKIIEKRQSVAFWCNPISGHATLYWYQQILGQGPKLLIQFQNNGVVDDSQLPKDRFSAERLKGVDSTLKIQPAKLEDSAVYLCASSLAVGQYEQYFGPGTRLTVT.

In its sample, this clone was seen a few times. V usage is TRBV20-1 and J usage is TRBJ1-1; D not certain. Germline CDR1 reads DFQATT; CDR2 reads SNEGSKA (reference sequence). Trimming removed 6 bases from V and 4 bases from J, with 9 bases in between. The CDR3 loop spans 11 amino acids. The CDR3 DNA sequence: TGCAGTGCCCCCAGGCCCACTGAAGCTTTCTTT. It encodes CSAPRPTEAFF.

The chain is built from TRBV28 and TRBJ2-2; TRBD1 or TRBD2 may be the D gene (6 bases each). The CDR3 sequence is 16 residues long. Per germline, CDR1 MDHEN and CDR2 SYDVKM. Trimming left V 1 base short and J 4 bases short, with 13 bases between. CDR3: CASSLFRGQGTGELFF. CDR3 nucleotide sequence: TGTGCCAGCAGTTTATTCCGGGGGCAGGGCACCGGGGAGCTGTTTTTT.

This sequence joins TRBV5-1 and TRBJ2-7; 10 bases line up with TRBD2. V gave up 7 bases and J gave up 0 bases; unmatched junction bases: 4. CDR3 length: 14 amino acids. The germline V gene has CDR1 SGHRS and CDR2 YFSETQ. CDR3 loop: CASQSSGSSYEQYF. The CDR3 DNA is TGCGCCAGCCAGTCTAGCGGGAGCTCCTACGAGCAGTACTTC.

The CDR3 DNA is TGTGCCAGCAGCCCTGGCAGGGGTCGAGAGACCCAGTACTTC. Protein: CASSPGRGRETQYF. The chain is built from TRBV11-2 and TRBJ2-5; possible D gene TRBD1, 6 bases. The V end was cut by 5 bases, the J end by 4 bases, with 14 bases between. Germline CDR1 is SGHAT and CDR2 is FQNNGV. CDR3 size: 14 residues.

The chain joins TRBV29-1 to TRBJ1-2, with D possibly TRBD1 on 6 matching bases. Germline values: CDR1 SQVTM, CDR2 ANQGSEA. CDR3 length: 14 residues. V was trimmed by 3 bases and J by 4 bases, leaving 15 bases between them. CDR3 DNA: TGCAGCGTTGATAACCCAGGGGTGGTCTATGGCTACACCTTC. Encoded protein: CSVDNPGVVYGYTF. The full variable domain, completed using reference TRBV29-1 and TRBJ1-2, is SAVISQKPSRDICQRGTSLTIQCQVDSQVTMMFWYRQQPGQSLTLIATANQGSEATYESGFVIDKFPISRPNLTFSTLTVSNMSPEDSSIYLCSVDNPGVVYGYTFGSGTRLTVV.

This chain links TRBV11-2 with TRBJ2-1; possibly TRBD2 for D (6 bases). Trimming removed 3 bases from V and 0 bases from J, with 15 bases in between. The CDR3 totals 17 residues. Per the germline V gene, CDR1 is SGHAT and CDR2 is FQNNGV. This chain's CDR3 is CASSFLLGGSSYNEQFF. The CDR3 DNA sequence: TGTGCCAGCAGCTTCTTGCTCGGGGGAAGCTCCTACAATGAGCAGTTCTTC.

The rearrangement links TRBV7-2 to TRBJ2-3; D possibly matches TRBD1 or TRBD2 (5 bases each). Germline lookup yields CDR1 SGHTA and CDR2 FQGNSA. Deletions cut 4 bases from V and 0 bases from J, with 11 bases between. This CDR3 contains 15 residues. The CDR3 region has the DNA TGTGCCAGCAGCTCCGGGACGTCTAGCACAGATACGCAGTATTTT. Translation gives CASSSGTSSTDTQYF. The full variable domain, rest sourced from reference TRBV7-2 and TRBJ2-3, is GAGVSQSPSNKVTEKGKDVELRCDPISGHTALYWYRQSLGQGLEFLIYFQGNSAPDKSGLPSDRFSAERTGGSVSTLTIQRTQQEDSAVYLCASSSGTSSTDTQYFGPGTRLTVL.

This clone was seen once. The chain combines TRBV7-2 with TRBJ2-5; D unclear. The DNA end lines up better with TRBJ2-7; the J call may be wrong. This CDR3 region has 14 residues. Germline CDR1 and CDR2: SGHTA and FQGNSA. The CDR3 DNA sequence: TGTGCCAGCTCGTCTTCACTTGGCACGTACGAGCAGTACTTC. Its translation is CASSSSLGTYEQYF.

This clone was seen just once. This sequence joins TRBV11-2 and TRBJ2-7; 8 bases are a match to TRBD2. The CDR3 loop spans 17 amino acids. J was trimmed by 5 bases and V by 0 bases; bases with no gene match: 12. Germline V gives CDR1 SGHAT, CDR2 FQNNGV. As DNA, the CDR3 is TGTGCCAGCAGCTTAGATACTTTTGCGGGAGGTCCAAACGAGCAGTACTTC. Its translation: CASSLDTFAGGPNEQYF.

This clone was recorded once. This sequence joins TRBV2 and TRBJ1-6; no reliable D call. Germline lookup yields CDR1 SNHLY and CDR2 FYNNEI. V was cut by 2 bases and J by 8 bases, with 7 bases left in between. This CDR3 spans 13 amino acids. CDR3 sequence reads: CASSELIYSPLHF. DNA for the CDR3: TGTGCCAGCAGTGAACTCATTTATTCACCCCTCCACTTT.

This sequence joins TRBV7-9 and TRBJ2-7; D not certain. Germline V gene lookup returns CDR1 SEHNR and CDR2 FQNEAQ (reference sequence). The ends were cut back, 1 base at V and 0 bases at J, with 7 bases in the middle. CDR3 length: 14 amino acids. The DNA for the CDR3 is TGTGCCAGCAGCTTAGTGAGCAGCTCCTACGAGCAGTACTTC. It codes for CASSLVSSSYEQYF.

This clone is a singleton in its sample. The CDR3 bases are TGCGCCAGCAGCTCCGGGACAGGGGGCAACTATGGCTACACCTTC. Encoded protein: CASSSGTGGNYGYTF. The chain is built from TRBV5-1 and TRBJ1-2; TRBD1 agrees at 12 bases. Germline V gene sequence: CDR1 SGHRS, CDR2 YFSETQ. CDR3 length: 15 residues. V dropped 3 bases and J dropped 2; count of bases not matched to a gene: 2. The full variable domain, in which reference TRBV5-1 and TRBJ1-2 provide the parts outside the CDR3, is KAGVTQTPRYLIKTRGQQVTLSCSPISGHRSVSWYQQTPGQGLQFLFEYFSETQRNKGNFPGRFSGRQFSNSRSEMNVSTLELGDSALYLCASSSGTGGNYGYTFGSGTRLTVV.

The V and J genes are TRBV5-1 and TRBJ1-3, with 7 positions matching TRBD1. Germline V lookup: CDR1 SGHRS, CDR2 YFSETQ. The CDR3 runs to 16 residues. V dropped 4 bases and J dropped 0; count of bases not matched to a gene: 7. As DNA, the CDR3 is TGCGCCAGCAGCCAGGACAGGACTAACTCTGGAAACACCATATATTTT. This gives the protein CASSQDRTNSGNTIYF.

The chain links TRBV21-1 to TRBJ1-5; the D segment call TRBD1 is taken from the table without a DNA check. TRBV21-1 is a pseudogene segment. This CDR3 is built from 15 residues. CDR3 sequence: CASSFPGTSNQPQHF. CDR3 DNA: TGTGCCAGCAGCTTCCCCGGGACAAGTAATCAGCCCCAGCATTTT.

CDR3 sequence: CASSLLTGGGEQYF. In DNA, the CDR3 is TGTGCCAGCAGCTTACTCACAGGTGGGGGCGAGCAGTACTTC. The chain recombines TRBV7-9 with TRBJ2-7; D could derive from TRBD1 or TRBD2 (5 bases each). Germline CDR1 reads SEHNR; CDR2 reads FQNEAQ (reference sequence). CDR3 length: 14 residues. Trimming shortened V by 2 bases and J by 6 bases, and 14 bases separated the two germline ends.

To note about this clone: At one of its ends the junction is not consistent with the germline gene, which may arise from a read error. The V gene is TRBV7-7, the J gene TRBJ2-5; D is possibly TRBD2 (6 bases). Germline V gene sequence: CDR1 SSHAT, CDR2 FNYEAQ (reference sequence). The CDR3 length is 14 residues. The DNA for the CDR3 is TGTGCTAGCAGCTTAGCGGATAGCGGACTGCCCCAGTACTTC. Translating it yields CASSLADSGLPQYF.